Each of the 15 T cell receptor beta chains below was sequenced from the same sample in a study of blood T cell repertoires in COVID-19. Sequencing was performed with immunoSEQ multiplex PCR; in TCRdb, only in-frame clones are kept and a portion is missing. The table includes approximately 300,000 clones, around 91% detected once. Sequenced: peripheral blood. These receptors were obtained from a woman aged 40 to 49 with COVID-19, enrolled during active disease.

The table lists this clone with a count of one. The chain carries TRBV6-5 and TRBJ1-2; D might be TRBD1 (5 bases). With 2 bases removed from V and 3 bases from J, the gap between germline ends came to 13 bases. Per germline, CDR1 MNHEY and CDR2 SVGAGI. The CDR3 runs 15 residues. This CDR3 reads CASSYIRAGYYGYTF. In nucleotides, the CDR3 is TGTGCCAGCAGTTACATCAGGGCTGGTTACTATGGCTACACCTTC.

V is TRBV11-2 and J is TRBJ2-1, with 9 bases lining up with TRBD2. The CDR3 sequence is 16 residues long. The V gene end was trimmed by 0 bases and the J gene end by 6 bases; junction bases not matched to a gene: 6. The V gene's germline CDR1 is SGHAT and CDR2 FQNNGV. CDR3 sequence: CASSLDLSGSSNEQFF. The CDR3 region has the DNA TGTGCCAGCAGCTTAGATCTTAGCGGGAGTAGCAATGAGCAGTTCTTC.

The chain uses TRBV5-4 and TRBJ2-1, with TRBD2 identical over 7 bases. The CDR3 covers 17 residues. J was trimmed by 0 bases and V by 0 bases; bases with no gene match: 6. The germline CDR1 and CDR2 sequences are SGHNT and YYREEE (reference sequence). Here the CDR3 reads CASSLGVGGPSYNEQFF. CDR3 coding DNA: TGTGCCAGCAGCTTGGGGGTGGGAGGGCCCTCCTACAATGAGCAGTTCTTC.

The chain has TRBV12-3 or TRBV12-4 and TRBJ1-1; D is perhaps TRBD1 (5 bases). This CDR3 is built from 13 residues. V was shortened by 7 bases and J by 5 bases, with 14 bases between the two germline ends. The CDR3 DNA sequence: TGTGCCAGCATCGAGGAGGGGAGGACTGAAGCTTTCTTT. It encodes CASIEEGRTEAFF.

The rearrangement uses TRBV18 and TRBJ2-5; D unresolved. Germline assignment: CDR1 KGHSH and CDR2 LQKENI. This CDR3 contains 12 residues. V lost 3 bases and J 2 bases, leaving 4 bases between the germline ends. CDR3 amino acids: CASSPSQETQYF. In DNA, the CDR3 is TGTGCCAGCTCACCCTCTCAAGAGACCCAGTACTTC.

This rearrangement joins TRBV28 to TRBJ2-7, with D tentatively TRBD2 (5 bases). The V end lost 9 bases, the J end lost 4 bases, and 16 bases lay between the germline ends. The CDR3 is 13 amino acids. The V gene's germline CDR1 is MDHEN and CDR2 SYDVKM. The CDR3 region has the DNA TGTGCCAGTTCCGGGATAAACCCTTACGAGCAGTACTTC. The encoded protein is CASSGINPYEQYF.

This rearrangement joins TRBV12-5 to TRBJ1-2; 8 positions agree with TRBD1. After removal of 2 bases from V and 3 bases from J, the junction contained 8 bases not matched to a gene. CDR1 LGHNT and CDR2 FRNRAP come from the germline V gene. The CDR3 sequence is 16 residues long. CDR3 sequence: CASGLTPDRVYYGYTF. The CDR3 DNA is TGTGCTAGTGGTTTGACCCCGGACAGGGTTTACTATGGCTACACCTTC.

V usage is TRBV30 and J usage is TRBJ1-5; D gene uncertain. This CDR3 has 12 amino acids. Germline CDR1 is GTSNPN and CDR2 is SVGIG (reference sequence). The V gene lost 3 bases and the J gene lost 9 bases, with 12 bases spanning the gap. The CDR3 spells CAWSPMSGPQHF. In DNA form, the CDR3 reads TGTGCCTGGAGCCCCATGTCAGGGCCCCAGCATTTT.

The genes are TRBV6-5 and TRBJ2-5, with D possibly TRBD2 on 6 matching bases. CDR1 and CDR2 from the germline V gene are MNHEY and SVGAGI. The CDR3 has 13 residues. With 6 bases removed from V and 3 bases from J, the gap between germline ends came to 11 bases. In nucleotides, the CDR3 is TGTGCCAGCAGGGGGACTCCTAAAGAGACCCAGTACTTC. Protein sequence: CASRGTPKETQYF.

The CDR3 region is CATFGQGISYEQYF. CDR3 nucleotides: TGTGCCACCTTCGGACAGGGAATTTCCTACGAGCAGTACTTC. The chain employs TRBV6-5 and TRBJ2-7; 8 positions agree with TRBD1. The germline gives CDR1 MNHEY, CDR2 SVGAGI. This CDR3 has 14 amino acids. V lost 10 bases, J lost 1 base, and 9 bases stayed unmatched.

The chain links TRBV5-1 to TRBJ2-2; 8 bases align to TRBD1. This CDR3 is 15 amino acids long. In germline, CDR1 is SGHRS, CDR2 YFSETQ. Trimming removed 4 bases from V and 0 bases from J; junction bases left unmatched: 2. The CDR3 spells CASSEDRANTGELFF. CDR3 in DNA: TGCGCCAGCAGCGAGGACAGGGCGAACACCGGGGAGCTGTTTTTT.

The chain recombines TRBV2 with TRBJ1-5; 8 bases align to TRBD1. Per germline, CDR1 SNHLY and CDR2 FYNNEI. The CDR3 consists of 12 residues. Losses at the gene ends were 6 bases for V and 5 bases for J; bases not matched to a gene: 0. In nucleotides, the CDR3 is TGTGCCAGCAGGACAGGGGATCAGCCCCAGCATTTT. The encoded protein is CASRTGDQPQHF.

This chain connects TRBV27 to TRBJ2-5, with TRBD2 as a possible D gene (7 bases). From germline, CDR1 is MNHEY and CDR2 SMNVEV (reference sequence). V was clipped by 6 bases and J by 5 bases, with 19 bases between them. The CDR3 consists of 15 residues. The CDR3 sequence is CASSSTGGPGETQYF. For the CDR3, the DNA is TGTGCCAGCAGCTCTACGGGGGGCCCCGGCGAGACCCAGTACTTC.

This chain links TRBV7-8 with TRBJ2-2; 13 bases map to TRBD2. Per the germline V gene, CDR1 is SGHVS and CDR2 is FQNEAQ. The CDR3 is 16 residues long. Trimming at V came to 4 bases and at J to 7 bases, leaving 6 bases not matched to a gene. Here the CDR3 DNA reads TGTGCCAGCAGCTCCTGGACTAGCGGGAGCGGCGGGGAGCTGTTTTTT. Amino acids: CASSSWTSGSGGELFF.

The rearrangement joins TRBV24-1 to TRBJ1-1, with D possibly being TRBD1 (5 bases). Trimming left V 7 bases short and J 4 bases short, with 15 bases between. Germline CDR1 is KGHDR and CDR2 is SFDVKD. This CDR3 region has 14 residues. CDR3 nucleotides: TGTGCCACCAGCGGGGGGGGTAGTACCACTGAAGCTTTCTTT. It specifies CATSGGGSTTEAFF.